The T cell receptor beta chain described here comes from a study of blood T cell repertoires in COVID-19. Looking at the study overall: Spain, Italy and the United States supplied samples that represented acute and convalescent COVID-19.

Original analysis: It was from reference gene primer amplification that nucleated cell counts were estimated. Clones were sequenced by immunoSEQ multiplex PCR, and TCRdb holds only the in-frame ones, with some missing. The DNA was the basis for D and trimming; V, J and clone size are from that table. This table has 250,000 to 300,000 clones, about 87% appearing once. This clone appeared a single time. Trimming stripped 6 bases from V and 1 base from J, with 13 bases between. Germline V gives CDR1 MNHEY, CDR2 SVGAGI. The CDR3 consists of 14 residues. Followed over time, Seattle patients had been enrolled while infection was active.

Sequenced sample: peripheral blood. The receptor was isolated from a woman aged 60 to 75 with COVID-19, enrolled during active disease. The chain joins TRBV6-5 to TRBJ2-7; a possible D gene is TRBD2 (5 bases). The CDR3 DNA is TGTGCCAGCAGGGCCGACTACGCGTCCTACGAGCAGTACTTC. Protein: CASRADYASYEQYF.